The rows below give T cell receptor beta chains drawn from one sample of a study of blood T cell repertoires in COVID-19. The method was immunoSEQ multiplex PCR; TCRdb's version includes in-frame clones alone and lacks a portion of them. The sample records hundreds of thousands of clones, 86% being singletons. Sequencing input: peripheral blood. Receptor source: a woman in her sixties with COVID-19, enrolled during active disease. CDR3s include the opening cysteine and the closing phenylalanine or tryptophan. The D gene is left open where the match is weak. Clone sizes are given selectively: once, few, many, or a class where the clone is expanded.

>TRBJ1-2|-|TRBV27|-
CASSLGARYGYTF
TGTGCCAGCAGTTTGGGGGCTCGGTATGGCTACACCTTC
>TRBJ2-3|-|TRBV6-6|TRBD2
CATRAGATDTQYF
TGTGCCACTCGAGCGGGAGCTACAGATACGCAGTATTTT
>TRBJ2-3|-|TRBV5-1|-
CAIYYESTDTQYF
TGCGCCATCTACTACGAAAGCACAGATACGCAGTATTTT
>TRBJ2-7|once|TRBV7-9|-
CASSPVREVVYEQYF
TGTGCCAGCAGCCCCGTTAGAGAGGTGGTCTACGAGCAGTACTTC
>TRBJ1-6|-|TRBV18|TRBD1
CASSPTGVGSPLHF
TGTGCCAGCTCACCAACAGGGGTGGGTTCACCCCTCCACTTT
>TRBJ2-7|-|TRBV11-3|-
CASTPPGSYEQYF
TGTGCCAGCACCCCCCCGGGCTCCTACGAGCAGTACTTC
>TRBJ1-2|-|TRBV5-4|TRBD1
CASSSLSGTGANYGYTF
TGTGCCAGCTCCTCCTTAAGTGGGACAGGGGCGAACTATGGCTACACCTTC
>TRBJ2-7|-|TRBV27|TRBD2
CASGLVAGGFEQYF
TGTGCCAGCGGCCTCGTAGCGGGGGGATTCGAGCAGTACTTC
>TRBJ1-1|-|TRBV9|-
CASTQSAGQNTEAFF
TGTGCCAGCACCCAATCGGCAGGTCAGAACACTGAAGCTTTCTTT
>TRBJ2-3|-|TRBV5-1|TRBD2
CASSLALAETDTQYF
TGCGCCAGCAGCTTGGCCCTAGCGGAAACAGATACGCAGTATTTT
>TRBJ2-7|-|TRBV7-9|-
CASSLRGGSYEQYF
TGTGCCAGCAGCTTACGTGGCGGCTCCTACGAGCAGTACTTC
>TRBJ1-1|-|TRBV15|TRBD1
CATSIRDRENTEAFF
TGTGCCACCAGCATCCGGGACAGGGAGAACACTGAAGCTTTCTTT
>TRBJ1-1|-|TRBV6-5|-
CASRLTPINTEAFF
TGTGCCAGCAGGCTGACACCAATAAACACTGAAGCTTTCTTT
>TRBJ2-7|-|TRBV24-1|-
CATTTGSYEQYF
TGTGCCACCACTACAGGTTCCTACGAGCAGTACTTC